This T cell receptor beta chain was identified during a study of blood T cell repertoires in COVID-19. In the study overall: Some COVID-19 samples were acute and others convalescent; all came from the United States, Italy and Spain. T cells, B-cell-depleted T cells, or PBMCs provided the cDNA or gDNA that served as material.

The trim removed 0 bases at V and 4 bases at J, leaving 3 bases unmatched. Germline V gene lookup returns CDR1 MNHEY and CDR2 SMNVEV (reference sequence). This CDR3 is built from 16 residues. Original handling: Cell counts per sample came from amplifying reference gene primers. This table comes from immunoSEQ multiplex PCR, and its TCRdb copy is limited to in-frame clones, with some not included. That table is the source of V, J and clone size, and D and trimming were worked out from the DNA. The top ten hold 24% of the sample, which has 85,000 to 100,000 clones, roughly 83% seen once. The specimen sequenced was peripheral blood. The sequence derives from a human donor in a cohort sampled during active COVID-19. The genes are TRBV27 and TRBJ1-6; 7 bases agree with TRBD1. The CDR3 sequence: CASSLSSRGYNSPLHF. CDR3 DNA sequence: TGTGCCAGCAGTTTATCCTCCAGGGGGTATAATTCACCCCTCCACTTT.